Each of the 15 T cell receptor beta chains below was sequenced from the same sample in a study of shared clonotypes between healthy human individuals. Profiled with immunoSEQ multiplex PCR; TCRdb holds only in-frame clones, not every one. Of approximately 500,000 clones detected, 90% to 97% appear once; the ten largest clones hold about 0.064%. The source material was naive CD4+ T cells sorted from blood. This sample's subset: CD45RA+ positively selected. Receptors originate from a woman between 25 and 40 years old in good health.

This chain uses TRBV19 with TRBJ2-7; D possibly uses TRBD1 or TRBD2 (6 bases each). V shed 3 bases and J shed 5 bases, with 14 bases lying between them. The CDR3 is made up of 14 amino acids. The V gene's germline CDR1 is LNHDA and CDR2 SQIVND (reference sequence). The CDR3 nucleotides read TGTGCCAGTAGTATGGGGGGCGGGCTACACGAGCAGTACTTC. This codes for CASSMGGGLHEQYF.

The CDR3 bases are TGCGCCAGCAGCTTAAAGGCAGATACGCAGTATTTT. Translating it yields CASSLKADTQYF. J is TRBJ2-3 and V is TRBV5-1, with D unresolved. V lost 2 bases and J lost 4, with 5 bases in between. Germline V gene lookup returns CDR1 SGHRS and CDR2 YFSETQ. The length of the CDR3 is 12 residues.

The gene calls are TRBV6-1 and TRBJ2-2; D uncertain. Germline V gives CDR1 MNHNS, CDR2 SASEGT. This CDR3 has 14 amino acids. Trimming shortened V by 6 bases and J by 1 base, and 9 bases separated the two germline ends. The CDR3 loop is CASRANRNTGELFF. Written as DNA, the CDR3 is TGTGCCAGCAGGGCAAACCGGAACACCGGGGAGCTGTTTTTT.

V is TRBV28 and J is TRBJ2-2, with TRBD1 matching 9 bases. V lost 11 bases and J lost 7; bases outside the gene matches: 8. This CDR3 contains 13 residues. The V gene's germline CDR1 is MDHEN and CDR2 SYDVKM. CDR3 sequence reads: CAGRTGGGGELFF. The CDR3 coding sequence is TGTGCCGGGCGAACAGGGGGCGGCGGGGAGCTGTTTTTT. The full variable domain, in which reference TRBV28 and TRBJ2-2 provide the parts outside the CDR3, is DVKVTQSSRYLVKRTGEKVFLECVQDMDHENMFWYRQDPGLGLRLIYFSYDVKMKEKGDIPEGYSVSREKKERFSLILESASTNQTSMYLCAGRTGGGGELFFGEGSRLTVL.

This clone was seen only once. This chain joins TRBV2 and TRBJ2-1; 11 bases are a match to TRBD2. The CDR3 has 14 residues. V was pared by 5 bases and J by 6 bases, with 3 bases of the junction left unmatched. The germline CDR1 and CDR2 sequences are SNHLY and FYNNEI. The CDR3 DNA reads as TGTGCCAGCAGTCTAGCGGGAGGCACCAATGAGCAGTTCTTC. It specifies CASSLAGGTNEQFF.

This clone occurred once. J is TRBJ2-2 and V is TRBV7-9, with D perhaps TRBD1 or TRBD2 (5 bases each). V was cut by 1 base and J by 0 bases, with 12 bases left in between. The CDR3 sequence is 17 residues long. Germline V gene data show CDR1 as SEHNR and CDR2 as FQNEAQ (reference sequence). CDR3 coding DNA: TGTGCCAGCAGCTTAGGGCCGGGACCGGCGAACACCGGGGAGCTGTTTTTT. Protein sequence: CASSLGPGPANTGELFF.

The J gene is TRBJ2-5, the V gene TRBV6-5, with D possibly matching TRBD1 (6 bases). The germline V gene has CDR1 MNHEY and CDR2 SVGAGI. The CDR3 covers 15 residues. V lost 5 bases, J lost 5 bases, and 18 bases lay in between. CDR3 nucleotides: TGTGCCAGCAGTGTAACCACAGGGATTGGGGAGACCCAGTACTTC. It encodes CASSVTTGIGETQYF.

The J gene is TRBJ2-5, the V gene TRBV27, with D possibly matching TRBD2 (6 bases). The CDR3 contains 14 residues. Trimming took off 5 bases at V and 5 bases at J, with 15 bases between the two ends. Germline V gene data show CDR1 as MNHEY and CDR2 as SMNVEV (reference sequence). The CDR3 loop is CASSPSSDRETQYF. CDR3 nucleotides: TGTGCCAGCAGTCCCTCTAGCGATCGGGAGACCCAGTACTTC.

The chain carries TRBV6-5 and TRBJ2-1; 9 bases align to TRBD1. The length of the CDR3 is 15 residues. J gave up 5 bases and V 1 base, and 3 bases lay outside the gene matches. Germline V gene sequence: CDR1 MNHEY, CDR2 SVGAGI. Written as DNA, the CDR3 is TGTGCCAGCAGTTACTACGGGACAGGGAACAATGAGCAGTTCTTC. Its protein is CASSYYGTGNNEQFF.

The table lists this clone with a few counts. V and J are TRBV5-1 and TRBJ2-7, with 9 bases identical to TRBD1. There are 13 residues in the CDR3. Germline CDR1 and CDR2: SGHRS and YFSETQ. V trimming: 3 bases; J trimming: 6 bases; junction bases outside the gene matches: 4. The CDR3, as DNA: TGCGCCAGCAGCTATGGACAGGGGAGCGAGCAGTACTTC. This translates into CASSYGQGSEQYF.

The CDR3 nucleotides read TGTGCCAGCTCACCCCTGGACAGGGGATGGGGCTACACCTTC. This translates into CASSPLDRGWGYTF. The chain is built from TRBV18 and TRBJ1-2, with 9 positions matching TRBD1. The CDR3 consists of 14 residues. J gave up 8 bases and V 3 bases, and 7 bases lay outside the gene matches. In germline, CDR1 is KGHSH, CDR2 LQKENI.

DNA of the CDR3: TGTGCCAGCAGTCCGCGGACTAGCGGGAGTCAGACCCAGTACTTC. Residues: CASSPRTSGSQTQYF. The genes are TRBV27 and TRBJ2-5, with 13 bases aligning to TRBD2. This CDR3 comprises 15 residues. Germline CDR1 and CDR2: MNHEY and SMNVEV (reference sequence). Trimming removed 5 bases from V and 6 bases from J; junction bases left unmatched: 6.

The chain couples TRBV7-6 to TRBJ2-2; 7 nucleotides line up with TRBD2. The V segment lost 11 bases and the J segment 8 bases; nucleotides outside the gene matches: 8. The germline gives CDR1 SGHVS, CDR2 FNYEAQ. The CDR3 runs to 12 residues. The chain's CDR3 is CAGRAGTGELFF. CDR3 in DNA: TGTGCCGGACGAGCGGGGACGGGGGAGCTGTTTTTT.

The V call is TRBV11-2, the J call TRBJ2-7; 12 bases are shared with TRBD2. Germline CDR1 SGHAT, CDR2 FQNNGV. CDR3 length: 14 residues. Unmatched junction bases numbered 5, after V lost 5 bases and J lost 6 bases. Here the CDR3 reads CASSLTSGSAEQYF. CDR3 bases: TGTGCCAGCAGCCTGACTAGCGGGAGCGCCGAGCAGTACTTC.

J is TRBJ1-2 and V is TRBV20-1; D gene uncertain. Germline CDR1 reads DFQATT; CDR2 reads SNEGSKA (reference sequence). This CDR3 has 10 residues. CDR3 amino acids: CSAGVYGYTF. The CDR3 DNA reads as TGCAGCGCGGGTGTCTATGGCTACACCTTC.